This TCR beta chain derives from a study of vaccination and CD4 T cells after COVID-19. About the study: Convalescent donors totaled six males and four females, including two who were Hispanic. Two-dose vaccination with either BNT162b2 or mRNA-1273 was given to participants. Median time from COVID diagnosis to post-COVID sampling was 101 days (35 to 161). Study-wide points: The median proportion of reactive clones detected only post-vaccination in convalescent patients was about 87%.

The V and J ends lost 6 bases and 1 base respectively, with 11 bases between them. Germline V gene lookup returns CDR1 MNHNS and CDR2 SASEGT. This CDR3 region has 14 residues. With respect to this clonotype: Antigen specificity is unknown.

One entry per CDR3 protein results from TCRdb running MiXCR on the PCR reads. The sample lists approximately 21,000 distinct CDR3 sequences, about 58% occurring once. The specimen was CD4+ T cells from blood, collected before SARS-CoV-2 vaccination. The chain employs TRBV6-1 and TRBJ2-3, with unresolved D. This sequence originates from a human donor who had recovered from COVID-19. The CDR3 DNA reads as TGTGCCAGCAGCCCAGGACGGGGCACAGATACGCAGTATTTT. Protein product: CASSPGRGTDTQYF.